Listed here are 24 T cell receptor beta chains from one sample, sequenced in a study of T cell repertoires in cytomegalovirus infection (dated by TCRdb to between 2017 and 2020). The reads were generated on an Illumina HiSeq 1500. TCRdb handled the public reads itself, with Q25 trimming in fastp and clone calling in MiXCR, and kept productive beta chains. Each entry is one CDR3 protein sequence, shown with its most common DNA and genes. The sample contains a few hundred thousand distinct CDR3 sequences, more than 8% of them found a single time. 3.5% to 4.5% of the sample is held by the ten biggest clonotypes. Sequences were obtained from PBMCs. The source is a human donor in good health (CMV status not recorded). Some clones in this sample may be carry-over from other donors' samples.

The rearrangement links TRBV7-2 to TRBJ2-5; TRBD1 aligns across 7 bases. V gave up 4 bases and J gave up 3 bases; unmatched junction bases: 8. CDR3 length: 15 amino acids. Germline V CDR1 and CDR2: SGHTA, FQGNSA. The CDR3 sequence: CASSSQGDKKETQYF. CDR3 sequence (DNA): TGTGCCAGCAGCTCTCAGGGGGATAAGAAAGAGACCCAGTACTTC.

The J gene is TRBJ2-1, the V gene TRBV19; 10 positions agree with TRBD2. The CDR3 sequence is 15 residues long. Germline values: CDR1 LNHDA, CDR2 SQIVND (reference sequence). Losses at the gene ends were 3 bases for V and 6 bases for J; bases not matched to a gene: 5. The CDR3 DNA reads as TGTGCCAGTAGTATTGGTCTAGCGGGAGTCAATGAGCAGTTCTTC. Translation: CASSIGLAGVNEQFF.

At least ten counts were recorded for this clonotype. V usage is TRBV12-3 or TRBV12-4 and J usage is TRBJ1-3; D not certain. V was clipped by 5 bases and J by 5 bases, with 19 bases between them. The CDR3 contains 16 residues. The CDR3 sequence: CASSLRGPRMRNTIYF. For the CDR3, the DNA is TGTGCCAGCAGTCTCCGAGGGCCTCGGATGAGAAACACCATATATTTT.

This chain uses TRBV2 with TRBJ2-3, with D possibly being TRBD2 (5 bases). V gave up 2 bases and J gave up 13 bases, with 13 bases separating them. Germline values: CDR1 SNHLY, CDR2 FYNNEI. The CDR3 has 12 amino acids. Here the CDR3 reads CASSERGLTKYF. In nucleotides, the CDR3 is TGTGCCAGCAGTGAAAGAGGGTTAACGAAGTATTTT. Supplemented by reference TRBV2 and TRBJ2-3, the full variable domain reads EPEVTQTPSHQVTQMGQEVILRCVPISNHLYFYWYRQILGQKVEFLVSFYNNEISEKSEIFDDQFSVERPDGSNFTLKIRSTKLEDSAMYFCASSERGLTKYFGPGTRLTVL.

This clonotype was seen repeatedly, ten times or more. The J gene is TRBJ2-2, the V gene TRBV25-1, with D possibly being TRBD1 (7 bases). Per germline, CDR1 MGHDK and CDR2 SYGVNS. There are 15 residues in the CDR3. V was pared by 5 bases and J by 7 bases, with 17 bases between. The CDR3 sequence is CASSKTSGGIGELFF. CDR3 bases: TGTGCCAGCAGTAAAACCTCAGGGGGGATCGGGGAGCTGTTTTTT.

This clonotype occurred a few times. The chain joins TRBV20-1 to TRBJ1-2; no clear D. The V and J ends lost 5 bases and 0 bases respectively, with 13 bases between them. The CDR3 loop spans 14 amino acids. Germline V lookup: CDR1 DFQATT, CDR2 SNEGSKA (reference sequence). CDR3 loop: CSAPGEPPNYGYTF. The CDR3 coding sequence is TGCAGTGCTCCGGGAGAGCCTCCTAACTATGGCTACACCTTC.

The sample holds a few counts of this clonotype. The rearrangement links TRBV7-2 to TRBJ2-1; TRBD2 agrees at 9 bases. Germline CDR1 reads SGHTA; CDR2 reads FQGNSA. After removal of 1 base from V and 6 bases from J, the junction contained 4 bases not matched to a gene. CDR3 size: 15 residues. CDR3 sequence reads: CASSLGLAEVNEQFF. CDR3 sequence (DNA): TGTGCCAGCAGCTTAGGACTAGCGGAGGTCAATGAGCAGTTCTTC.

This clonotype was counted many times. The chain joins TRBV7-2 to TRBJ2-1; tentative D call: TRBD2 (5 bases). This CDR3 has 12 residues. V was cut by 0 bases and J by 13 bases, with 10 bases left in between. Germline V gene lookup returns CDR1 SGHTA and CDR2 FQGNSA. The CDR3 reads CASSLALAGQFF. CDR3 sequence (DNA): TGTGCCAGCAGCTTAGCCCTAGCCGGTCAGTTCTTC.

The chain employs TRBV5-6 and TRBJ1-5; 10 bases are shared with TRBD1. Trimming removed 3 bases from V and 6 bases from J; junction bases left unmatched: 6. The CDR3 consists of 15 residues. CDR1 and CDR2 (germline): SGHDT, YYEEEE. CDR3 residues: CASSSRQGAGQPQHF. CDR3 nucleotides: TGTGCCAGCAGCTCGAGACAGGGGGCGGGTCAGCCCCAGCATTTT. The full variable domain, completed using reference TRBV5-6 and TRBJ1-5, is DAGVTQSPTHLIKTRGQQVTLRCSPKSGHDTVSWYQQALGQGPQFIFQYYEEEERQRGNFPDRFSGHQFPNYSSELNVNALLLGDSALYLCASSSRQGAGQPQHFGDGTRLSIL.

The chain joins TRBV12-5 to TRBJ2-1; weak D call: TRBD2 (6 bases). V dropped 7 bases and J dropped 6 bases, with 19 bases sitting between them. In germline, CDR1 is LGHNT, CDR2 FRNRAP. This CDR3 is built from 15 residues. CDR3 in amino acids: CASVLHGGPGNEQFF. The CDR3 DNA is TGTGCTAGTGTTTTACACGGAGGGCCGGGCAATGAGCAGTTCTTC.

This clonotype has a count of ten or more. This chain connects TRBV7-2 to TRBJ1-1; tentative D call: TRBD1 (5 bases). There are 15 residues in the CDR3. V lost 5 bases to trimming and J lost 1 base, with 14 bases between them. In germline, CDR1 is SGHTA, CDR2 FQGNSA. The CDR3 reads CASSLPSTGNTEAFF. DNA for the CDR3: TGTGCCAGCAGCCTCCCTAGCACAGGGAACACTGAAGCTTTCTTT.

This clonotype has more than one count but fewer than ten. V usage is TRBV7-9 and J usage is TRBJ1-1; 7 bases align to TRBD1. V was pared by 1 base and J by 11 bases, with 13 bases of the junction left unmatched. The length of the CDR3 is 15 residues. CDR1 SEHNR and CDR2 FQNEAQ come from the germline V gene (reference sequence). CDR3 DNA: TGTGCCAGCAGCTTAGGCGGGACAGATACATATATGGCTTTCTTT. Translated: CASSLGGTDTYMAFF.

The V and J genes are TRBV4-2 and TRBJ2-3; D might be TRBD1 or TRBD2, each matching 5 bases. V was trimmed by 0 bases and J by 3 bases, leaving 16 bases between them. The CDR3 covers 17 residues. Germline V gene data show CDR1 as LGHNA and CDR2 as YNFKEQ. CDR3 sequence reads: CASSQDSGHGTTDTQYF. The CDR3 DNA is TGTGCCAGCAGCCAAGATTCAGGCCACGGGACGACAGATACGCAGTATTTT.

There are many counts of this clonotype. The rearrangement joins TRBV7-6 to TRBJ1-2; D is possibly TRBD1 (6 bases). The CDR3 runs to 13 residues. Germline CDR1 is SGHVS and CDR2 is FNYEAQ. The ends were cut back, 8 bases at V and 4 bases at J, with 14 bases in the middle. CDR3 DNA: TGTGCCAGCGGGGGCCCCTCCGGCTATGGCTACACCTTC. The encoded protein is CASGGPSGYGYTF.

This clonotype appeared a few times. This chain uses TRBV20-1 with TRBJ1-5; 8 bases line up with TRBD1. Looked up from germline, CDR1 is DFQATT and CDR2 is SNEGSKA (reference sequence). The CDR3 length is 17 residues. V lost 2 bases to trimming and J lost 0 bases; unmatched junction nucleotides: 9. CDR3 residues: CSARPRTGLYSNQPQHF. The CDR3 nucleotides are TGCAGTGCTAGACCCCGGACAGGGCTTTATAGCAATCAGCCCCAGCATTTT.

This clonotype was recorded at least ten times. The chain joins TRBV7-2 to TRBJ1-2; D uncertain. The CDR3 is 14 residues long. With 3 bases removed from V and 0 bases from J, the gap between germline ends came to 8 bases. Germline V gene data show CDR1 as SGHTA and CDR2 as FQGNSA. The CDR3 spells CASSFPGPNYGYTF. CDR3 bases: TGTGCCAGCAGCTTTCCGGGTCCTAACTATGGCTACACCTTC.

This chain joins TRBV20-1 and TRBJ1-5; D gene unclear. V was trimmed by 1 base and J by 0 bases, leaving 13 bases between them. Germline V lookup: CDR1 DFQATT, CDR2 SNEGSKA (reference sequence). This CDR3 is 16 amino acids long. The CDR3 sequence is CSARVGGAYSNQPQHF. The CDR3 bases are TGCAGTGCTAGAGTCGGAGGAGCCTATAGCAATCAGCCCCAGCATTTT.

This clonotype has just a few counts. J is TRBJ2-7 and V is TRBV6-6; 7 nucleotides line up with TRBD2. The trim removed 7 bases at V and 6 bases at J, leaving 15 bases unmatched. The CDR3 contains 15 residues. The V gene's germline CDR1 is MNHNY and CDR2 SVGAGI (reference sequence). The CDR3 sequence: CASTLGDYLPGEQYF. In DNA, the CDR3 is TGTGCCAGCACTCTGGGGGACTACTTACCTGGCGAGCAGTACTTC.

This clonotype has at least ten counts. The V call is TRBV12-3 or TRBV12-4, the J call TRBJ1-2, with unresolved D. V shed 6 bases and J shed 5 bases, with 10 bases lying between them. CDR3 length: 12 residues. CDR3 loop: CASRRNQYGYTF. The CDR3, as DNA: TGTGCCAGCAGACGCAACCAGTATGGCTACACCTTC.

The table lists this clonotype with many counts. In nucleotides, the CDR3 is TGTGCCAGCAGCTTAGATTGGGGCCACACCGGGGAGCTGTTTTTT. The encoded protein is CASSLDWGHTGELFF. The V and J genes are TRBV7-2 and TRBJ2-2, with D possibly matching TRBD1 (5 bases). CDR1 is SGHTA, CDR2 FQGNSA, per germline. Trimming removed 1 base at V and 3 bases at J, with 9 bases between. The CDR3 contains 15 residues.

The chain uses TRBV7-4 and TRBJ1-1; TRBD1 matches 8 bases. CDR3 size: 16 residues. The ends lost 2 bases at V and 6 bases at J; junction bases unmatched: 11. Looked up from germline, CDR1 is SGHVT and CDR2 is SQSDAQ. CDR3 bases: TGTGCCAGCAGCTTATTGGCCGGACAGGGTAGCCCTGAAGCTTTCTTT. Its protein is CASSLLAGQGSPEAFF.

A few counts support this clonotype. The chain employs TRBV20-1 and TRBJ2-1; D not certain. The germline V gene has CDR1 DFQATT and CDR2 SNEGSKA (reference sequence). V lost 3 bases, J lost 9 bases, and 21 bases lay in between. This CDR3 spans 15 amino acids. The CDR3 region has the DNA TGCAGTGCTAGTTTCCTCGGCGGAGCCTACGGTGAGCAGTTCTTC. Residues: CSASFLGGAYGEQFF.

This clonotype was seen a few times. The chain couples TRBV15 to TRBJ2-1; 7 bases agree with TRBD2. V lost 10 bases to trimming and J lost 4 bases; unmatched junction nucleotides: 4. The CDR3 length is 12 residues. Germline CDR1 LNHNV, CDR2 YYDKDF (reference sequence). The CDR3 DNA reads TGTGCCAGTTCGGGGGGATACAATGAGCAGTTCTTC. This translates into CASSGGYNEQFF.

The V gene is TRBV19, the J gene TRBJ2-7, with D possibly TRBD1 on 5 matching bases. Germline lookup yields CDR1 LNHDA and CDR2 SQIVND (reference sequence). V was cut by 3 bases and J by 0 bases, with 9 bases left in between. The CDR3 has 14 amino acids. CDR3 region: CASSIVQGSYEQYF. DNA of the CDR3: TGTGCCAGTAGTATCGTCCAGGGCTCCTACGAGCAGTACTTC.